This T cell receptor (beta chain) appears in the sequencing data of a study of cytomegalovirus exposure and HLA in healthy donors. Overall study context: It was reported in a later analysis that the 100 to 150 validation repertoires used the same platform as the approximately 650 first-cohort repertoires. Study conclusions and caveats: Clusters of TCRs from the first cohort tended to co-occur in the 110 or so validation repertoires (as a later analysis found). The study flagged some 170 TCR beta chains as cytomegalovirus-associated. With high specificity and sensitivity, the classifier reportedly diagnosed cytomegalovirus status.

Regarding this clone: Its antigen is not identified.

The germline gives CDR1 MNHEY, CDR2 SVGAGI. The CDR3 extends over 13 amino acids. V shed 0 bases and J shed 3 bases, with 6 bases lying between them. Sequenced by immunoSEQ multiplex PCR; TCRdb stores in-frame clones only, minus some. The data contain under 200,000 clones, 75% to 95% of them singletons. The sequenced sample was PBMCs. The chain couples TRBV6-5 to TRBJ2-7; TRBD2 might be the D (5 bases). The sequence was obtained from a woman between 18 and 29 years old in good health and CMV-seropositive. The CDR3 coding sequence is TGTGCCAGCAGTTACTCAGACTACTACGAGCAGTACTTC. Translation: CASSYSDYYEQYF.